Below, 13 T cell receptor beta chains from the same sample are listed, as sequenced in a study of blood T cell repertoires in COVID-19. Assay used: immunoSEQ multiplex PCR; TCRdb lists only in-frame clones, some missing. Altogether 110,000 or so clones are present, just under 90% being singletons, with the ten largest covering approximately 1%. The sequencing input was peripheral blood. The receptors here all came from a human donor in a cohort sampled during active COVID-19.

The V gene is TRBV10-3, the J gene TRBJ1-5, with TRBD1 matching over 9 bases. Germline V CDR1 and CDR2: ENHRY, SYGVKD. The V and J ends lost 2 bases and 1 base, in that order; junction bases with no gene match: 6. The CDR3 consists of 17 residues. The CDR3 here is CAISEGGGQGSNQPQHF. CDR3 in DNA: TGTGCCATCAGTGAGGGTGGGGGACAGGGAAGCAATCAGCCCCAGCATTTT.

This chain connects TRBV7-6 to TRBJ1-1; D remains ambiguous. From germline, CDR1 is SGHVS and CDR2 FNYEAQ. CDR3 length equals 15 residues. V shed 3 bases and J shed 1 base, with 12 bases lying between them. CDR3 protein: CASSFVGGKNTEAFF. In nucleotides, the CDR3 is TGTGCCAGCAGCTTCGTCGGCGGCAAGAACACTGAAGCTTTCTTT.

As regards this clone: An end of the junction differs from the germline gene, which may be a read error. The chain employs TRBV2 and TRBJ1-1, with D perhaps matching TRBD1 (6 bases). Germline loops: CDR1 SNHLY, CDR2 FYNNEI. This CDR3 spans 15 amino acids. CDR3 amino acids: CASSEGGGSITEAFF. CDR3 nucleotides: TGTGCCAGCAGCGAAGGGGGGGGAAGTATCACTGAAGCTTTCTTT.

The V and J genes are TRBV11-3 and TRBJ1-1; D is unresolved. CDR1 and CDR2 from the germline V gene are SGHNT and YENEEA. The CDR3 loop spans 13 amino acids. V lost 5 bases and J lost 4, with 11 bases in between. Here the CDR3 DNA reads TGTGCCAGCAGCGCCCTAGATGGCACTGAAGCTTTCTTT. It translates to CASSALDGTEAFF. Full variable domain (outside the CDR3, taken from reference TRBV11-3 and TRBJ1-1): EAGVVQSPRYKIIEKKQPVAFWCNPISGHNTLYWYLQNLGQGPELLIRYENEEAVDDSQLPKDRFSAERLKGVDSTLKIQPAELGDSAVYLCASSALDGTEAFFGQGTRLTVV.

V gene TRBV9 combines with J gene TRBJ2-2, with 10 bases identical to TRBD2. The J segment lost 1 base and the V segment lost 1 base, leaving 7 bases of the junction unmatched. The CDR3 length is 18 residues. Germline CDR1 and CDR2: SGDLS and YYNGEE. The CDR3 DNA follows: TGTGCCAGCAGCGTACTAGCGGGGGTCCTCCAGAACACCGGGGAGCTGTTTTTT. As protein: CASSVLAGVLQNTGELFF.

Here the CDR3 reads CASSLVRGGRDTDTQYF. CDR3 DNA: TGTGCCAGCAGCTTAGTGCGAGGGGGCCGCGACACAGATACGCAGTATTTT. The chain couples TRBV7-2 to TRBJ2-3; 7 bases agree with TRBD1. The CDR3 consists of 17 residues. Germline loops: CDR1 SGHTA, CDR2 FQGNSA. J was trimmed by 2 bases and V by 1 base; bases with no gene match: 9.

This chain uses TRBV28 with TRBJ2-7; 10 bases match TRBD1. Germline V gene lookup returns CDR1 MDHEN and CDR2 SYDVKM. The CDR3 runs 14 residues. V dropped 6 bases and J dropped 6; count of bases not matched to a gene: 8. The CDR3 DNA reads as TGTGCCAGCAGCAGCCCGGGACAGGGGTTCGAGCAGTACTTC. This codes for CASSSPGQGFEQYF. Based on the CDR3 plus reference TRBV28 and TRBJ2-7, the full variable domain is DVKVTQSSRYLVKRTGEKVFLECVQDMDHENMFWYRQDPGLGLRLIYFSYDVKMKEKGDIPEGYSVSREKKERFSLILESASTNQTSMYLCASSSPGQGFEQYFGPGTRLTVT.

This chain joins TRBV7-3 and TRBJ2-2, with D tentatively TRBD2 (5 bases). The CDR3 extends over 12 amino acids. The V end lost 5 bases, the J end lost 7 bases, and 8 bases lay between the germline ends. CDR1 SGHTA and CDR2 FQGTGA come from the germline V gene. This CDR3 is CASSLAGGELFF. In DNA form, the CDR3 reads TGTGCCAGCAGCCTAGCAGGCGGGGAGCTGTTTTTT.

The chain combines TRBV5-1 with TRBJ2-1, with D possibly being TRBD1 (5 bases). The germline V and J ends were trimmed by 4 bases and 0 bases, with 11 bases remaining between them. The CDR3 sequence is 15 residues long. The V gene's germline CDR1 is SGHRS and CDR2 YFSETQ. CDR3 amino acids: CASSIDSYSYNEQFF. The CDR3 DNA sequence: TGCGCCAGCAGCATCGACAGTTACTCCTACAATGAGCAGTTCTTC.

The gene calls are TRBV7-8 and TRBJ2-5; 8 bases match TRBD2. J lost 2 bases, V lost 2 bases, and 4 bases had no gene match. There are 15 residues in the CDR3. CDR1 and CDR2 (germline): SGHVS, FQNEAQ. CDR3: CASSLRLAGQETQYF. The CDR3 DNA is TGTGCCAGCAGCTTACGGTTAGCGGGACAAGAGACCCAGTACTTC.

The chain is built from TRBV5-1 and TRBJ1-6; D ambiguous. Between the trimmed V and J ends, which lost 1 base and 1 base, there was a span of 9 bases. This CDR3 is built from 16 residues. Germline loops: CDR1 SGHRS, CDR2 YFSETQ. The CDR3, as DNA: TGCGCCAGCAGCTTGACACGATTGTCCTATAATTCACCCCTCCACTTT. Protein: CASSLTRLSYNSPLHF.

The rearrangement uses TRBV6-1 and TRBJ2-3; 8 nucleotides line up with TRBD2. CDR3 length: 16 amino acids. Unmatched junction bases numbered 6, after V lost 3 bases and J lost 1 base. Germline V CDR1 and CDR2: MNHNS, SASEGT. CDR3 residues: CASSDIAGSGTDTQYF. CDR3 sequence (DNA): TGTGCCAGCAGTGATATAGCGGGAAGTGGCACAGATACGCAGTATTTT.

The rearrangement uses TRBV5-1 and TRBJ2-1; 10 nucleotides line up with TRBD2. The CDR3 length is 16 residues. The trim removed 0 bases at V and 3 bases at J, leaving 3 bases unmatched. Germline V gene lookup returns CDR1 SGHRS and CDR2 YFSETQ. The CDR3 coding sequence is TGCGCCAGCAGCTTGGGGGCTAGCGGGAGCTACAATGAGCAGTTCTTC. It encodes CASSLGASGSYNEQFF.